These T cell receptor beta chains were read from a single sample in a study of CD8 T cells in ankylosing spondylitis. TCRdb passed the 5' RACE reads through MiXCR, listing each CDR3 protein once. The sample consists of about 510,000 distinct CDR3 sequences, roughly 5.2% of them appearing once. The sequenced material came from blood, either unsorted or a sorted T cell fraction (not recorded which). The receptors were gathered from a male donor with ankylosing spondylitis. CDR3s include the opening cysteine and the closing phenylalanine or tryptophan. A D gene is named only where the DNA matches it firmly. Some rows have no size entry. The others give once, few or many, or a class for an expanded clone.

J: TRBJ2-7
size: .
D: .
V: TRBV19
DNA: TGTGCCAGTGGGGACACTGATTACGAGCAGTACTTC
CDR3: CASGDTDYEQYF

J: TRBJ2-1
size: many
D: TRBD1
V: TRBV20-1
DNA: TGCAGTGCTATCACCGGGACAGGGCGGTACAATGAGCAGTTCTTC
CDR3: CSAITGTGRYNEQFF

J: TRBJ2-3
size: many
D: TRBD2
V: TRBV6-1
DNA: TGTGCCAGCAGCTCGCTGCGGTTCAGCGGGGTCACAGATACGCAGTATTTT
CDR3: CASSSLRFSGVTDTQYF

J: TRBJ1-1
size: many
D: .
V: TRBV7-9
DNA: TGTGCCAGCAGCTTAGTTCGCAGGAACACTGAAGCTTTCTTT
CDR3: CASSLVRRNTEAFF

J: TRBJ2-7
size: many
D: .
V: TRBV6-1
DNA: TGTGCCAGCAGTGAAAGGTCCGAGCAGTACTTC
CDR3: CASSERSEQYF

J: TRBJ1-1
size: many
D: .
V: TRBV9
DNA: TGTGCCAGCAGCCCGGCCGGGTACACTGAAGCTTTCTTT
CDR3: CASSPAGYTEAFF

J: TRBJ2-7
size: .
D: TRBD1
V: TRBV4-3
DNA: TGCGCCAGCAGCCGCGGGACAGGGGGTTTATCCTACGAGCAGTACTTC
CDR3: CASSRGTGGLSYEQYF

J: TRBJ2-7
size: many
D: .
V: TRBV7-9
DNA: TGTGCCAGCAGTCCCCCACGGGGCGGTTTGTACGAGCAGTACTTC
CDR3: CASSPPRGGLYEQYF

J: TRBJ2-7
size: many
D: TRBD2
V: TRBV20-1
DNA: TGCAGTGCGGAATTAGCGGGAGAAAATTACGAGCAGTACTTC
CDR3: CSAELAGENYEQYF

J: TRBJ2-1
size: many
D: .
V: TRBV4-1
DNA: TGCGCCAGCAGCCAGAGGGGTAGCGGCTACAATGAGCAGTTCTTC
CDR3: CASSQRGSGYNEQFF

J: TRBJ1-2
size: many
D: .
V: TRBV4-1
DNA: TGCGCCAGCAGCCAAGATCAGTATAACTATGGCTACACCTTC
CDR3: CASSQDQYNYGYTF

J: TRBJ2-3
size: many
D: .
V: TRBV27
DNA: TGTGCCAGCAGTTCTCCCCTGGCTAGCTATGACACAGATACGCAGTATTTT
CDR3: CASSSPLASYDTDTQYF

J: TRBJ2-7
size: many
D: TRBD1
V: TRBV20-1
DNA: TGCAGTGCTCCCCAACGGGGACAGTTTTACGAGCAGTACTTC
CDR3: CSAPQRGQFYEQYF

J: TRBJ2-2
size: .
D: TRBD1
V: TRBV28
DNA: TGTGCCAGCAGTAACACCGGGACAGGAGACACCGGGGAGCTGTTTTTT
CDR3: CASSNTGTGDTGELFF

J: TRBJ2-1
size: many
D: TRBD1
V: TRBV12-3/TRBV12-4
DNA: TGTGCCAGCAGCCGAACAGGGGTCAATGAGCAGTTCTTC
CDR3: CASSRTGVNEQFF

J: TRBJ1-2
size: .
D: .
V: TRBV20-1
DNA: TGCAGTGCTCCGAGACAGATTAACTATGGCTACACCTTC
CDR3: CSAPRQINYGYTF

J: TRBJ1-4
size: many
D: TRBD1
V: TRBV9
DNA: TGTGCCAGCAGCGATGGACAGGCAACTAATGAAAAACTGTTTTTT
CDR3: CASSDGQATNEKLFF

J: TRBJ2-2
size: few
D: .
V: TRBV6-2/TRBV6-3
DNA: TGTGCCAGCAGTTACTCAAGGCTACACAATCCCGGGGAGCTGTTTTTT
CDR3: CASSYSRLHNPGELFF

J: TRBJ2-2
size: many
D: .
V: TRBV7-8
DNA: TGTGCCAGCAGCTTAGAGAATCGGGGGGCGAGAACCGGGGAGCTGTTTTTT
CDR3: CASSLENRGARTGELFF

J: TRBJ1-6
size: many
D: .
V: TRBV5-1
DNA: TGCGCCAGCAGCTTGGAGGGACTAAGGGTTATGAATTCACCCCTCCACTTT
CDR3: CASSLEGLRVMNSPLHF

J: TRBJ2-1
size: many
D: TRBD2
V: TRBV18
DNA: TGTGCCAGCTCACAGGGACTAGCGGGATACAATGAGCAGTTCTTC
CDR3: CASSQGLAGYNEQFF

J: TRBJ2-5
size: .
D: .
V: TRBV5-1
DNA: TGCGCCAGCAGCTTGGGGGACGGTCCCGGGGAGACCCAGTACTTC
CDR3: CASSLGDGPGETQYF

J: TRBJ1-1
size: many
D: .
V: TRBV9
DNA: TGTGCCAGCAGCGTAGTGGCAGGACACACTGAAGCTTTCTTT
CDR3: CASSVVAGHTEAFF

J: TRBJ1-5
size: many
D: .
V: TRBV5-1
DNA: TGCGCCAGCAGCTTTGGCCCGACGGGGGGTCAGCCCCAGCATTTT
CDR3: CASSFGPTGGQPQHF

J: TRBJ2-7
size: many
D: .
V: TRBV25-1
DNA: TGTGCCAGCAGTTTGGCAGGTGGAATCTACGAGCAGTACTTC
CDR3: CASSLAGGIYEQYF

J: TRBJ2-7
size: .
D: TRBD1
V: TRBV28
DNA: TGTGCCAGCAGTCCGGGACAGGGTGGCTACGAGCAGTGCTTC
CDR3: CASSPGQGGYEQCF

J: TRBJ2-2
size: .
D: TRBD2
V: TRBV20-1
DNA: TGCAGTGCTCCCCGGGGGGGCCGGGGCGGGGAGCTGTTTTTT
CDR3: CSAPRGGRGGELFF

J: TRBJ2-5
size: few
D: .
V: TRBV25-1
DNA: TGTGCCAGCAGCCGCGGACCCAGCCAGCGAGAGACCCAGTACTTC
CDR3: CASSRGPSQRETQYF

J: TRBJ1-1
size: many
D: .
V: TRBV6-2/TRBV6-3
DNA: TGTGCCAGCAGTCAACTGGGAAATGAGAACACTGAAGCTTTCTTT
CDR3: CASSQLGNENTEAFF

J: TRBJ1-5
size: many
D: .
V: TRBV5-6
DNA: TGTGCCAGCAGCTTAGGACAACGAGGTCAGCCCCAGCATTTT
CDR3: CASSLGQRGQPQHF

J: TRBJ1-2
size: many
D: TRBD1
V: TRBV7-3
DNA: TGTGCCAGCAGCTTAATGGGGCCAGGGGGCAACTATGGCTACACCTTC
CDR3: CASSLMGPGGNYGYTF

J: TRBJ2-3
size: many
D: .
V: TRBV29-1
DNA: TGCAGCGTTGGAAGGGGTCCCACAGATACGCAGTATTTT
CDR3: CSVGRGPTDTQYF

J: TRBJ1-1
size: .
D: .
V: TRBV18
DNA: TGTGCCAGCTCCCCCGTTGCAGGAAGGTTGAACACTGAAGCTTTCTTT
CDR3: CASSPVAGRLNTEAFF

J: TRBJ2-7
size: many
D: .
V: TRBV10-1
DNA: TGCGCCAGCAGCAGGGAGGGACAGAGCTCCTACGAGCAGTACTTC
CDR3: CASSREGQSSYEQYF

J: TRBJ2-5
size: many
D: .
V: TRBV29-1
DNA: TGCAGCGTTGCCCCGGAGACCCAGTACTTC
CDR3: CSVAPETQYF

J: TRBJ2-3
size: many
D: TRBD2
V: TRBV29-1
DNA: TGCAGCGTTGAAGGACTAGCGCGGAGCACAGATACGCAGTATTTT
CDR3: CSVEGLARSTDTQYF

J: TRBJ2-7
size: .
D: .
V: TRBV20-1
DNA: TGCAGTGCTACCAGGGACCGTTCCTACGAGCAGTACTTC
CDR3: CSATRDRSYEQYF

J: TRBJ2-7
size: many
D: .
V: TRBV9
DNA: TGTGCCAGCAGCGTTCTACAGGGCCCGAACGAGCAGTACTTC
CDR3: CASSVLQGPNEQYF

J: TRBJ1-1
size: many
D: .
V: TRBV7-2
DNA: TGTGCCAGCAGCCCGTCGGGACGAAACACTGAAGCTTTCTTT
CDR3: CASSPSGRNTEAFF

J: TRBJ1-5
size: many
D: .
V: TRBV20-1
DNA: TGCAGTGCTAGTCTCCAGGACCGTCAGCCCCAGCATTTT
CDR3: CSASLQDRQPQHF

J: TRBJ2-5
size: many
D: TRBD1
V: TRBV12-3/TRBV12-4
DNA: TGTGCCAGCAGTTTACTGAGACAGGGGAAAGAGACCCAGTACTTC
CDR3: CASSLLRQGKETQYF

J: TRBJ2-3
size: many
D: .
V: TRBV4-1
DNA: TGCGCCAGCAGCCAACCACCAGAATTCGAAGTAGATACGCAGTATTTT
CDR3: CASSQPPEFEVDTQYF

J: TRBJ1-1
size: many
D: .
V: TRBV29-1
DNA: TGCAGCGTTGCACAGCTCATGAACACTGAAGCTTTCTTT
CDR3: CSVAQLMNTEAFF

J: TRBJ2-1
size: many
D: TRBD1
V: TRBV12-3/TRBV12-4
DNA: TGTGCCAGCAGTTTAGAGTGGACAGGGGGCAATGAGCAGTTCTTC
CDR3: CASSLEWTGGNEQFF

J: TRBJ1-5
size: many
D: TRBD1
V: TRBV20-1
DNA: TGCAGTGCTAGAGATAGGAGGAGGGGGCATCAGCCCCAGCATTTT
CDR3: CSARDRRRGHQPQHF

J: TRBJ2-3
size: many
D: TRBD1
V: TRBV4-3
DNA: TGCGCCAGCAGCCAAGATGGGACAGGGTCTAGCACAGATACGCAGTATTTT
CDR3: CASSQDGTGSSTDTQYF

J: TRBJ2-2
size: many
D: .
V: TRBV11-1
DNA: TGTGCCAGCAGCGAGGGAATCGGGGAGCTGTTTTTT
CDR3: CASSEGIGELFF

J: TRBJ1-2
size: many
D: TRBD1
V: TRBV5-1
DNA: TGCGCCAGCAGCTTGGATCGGGGACAGGGGCCTTTCTATGGCTACACCTTC
CDR3: CASSLDRGQGPFYGYTF

J: TRBJ2-7
size: many
D: .
V: TRBV21-1
DNA: TGTGCCAGCAGCGAGAGTAGGTGGTCTAGCGGGAGGAGTTACTACGAGCAGTACTTC
CDR3: CASSESRWSSGRSYYEQYF